This T cell receptor beta chain was profiled in a study of blood T cells in healthy people across ages. Study-level points and caveats: Observed TCR beta diversity per million T cells went down as age went up. This fall followed a roughly linear course with age. Diversity of TCR beta correlated strongly with naive T cell percentage.

This CDR3 has 13 residues. The germline V and J ends were trimmed by 4 bases and 11 bases, with 20 bases remaining between them. Germline loops: CDR1 SQVTM, CDR2 ANQGSEA. Per individual sample, total RNA of at least 5.5 micrograms was extracted. PCR was performed a second time for about 6 to 12 cycles using a sample-barcoded 5' primer and a J-beta primer mix. From each sample, at least 3 million paired-end reads containing CDR3 were obtained. From the 5' RACE reads, TCRdb called clonotypes with MiXCR, one entry per CDR3 protein. The table has over 1.5 million distinct CDR3 sequences, roughly 49% seen once; the top ten hold around 2.1%. Points on this clonotype: The antigen is undetermined.

V gene TRBV29-1 combines with J gene TRBJ2-5, with no clear D. The clonotype comes from a woman aged 40 to 50 in good health. The source material was blood. This chain's CDR3 is CSVVERLNNEQYF. The CDR3 region has the DNA TGCAGCGTTGTCGAACGTCTGAACAATGAGCAGTACTTC.